In this sample, the clone carrying this TCR beta chain turned up many times. Germline CDR1 MNHEY, CDR2 SMNVEV (reference sequence). This CDR3 spans 13 amino acids. Trimming removed 2 bases at V and 2 bases at J, with 7 bases between. This entry comes from a study of T-cell memory formation after mild COVID-19. TCRdb reanalysed the 5' RACE reads using MiXCR and keeps one entry per CDR3 protein. Among 550,000 to 700,000 distinct CDR3 sequences, more than 15% were seen once, and the ten largest hold 12%. The chain links TRBV27 to TRBJ2-7, with D unclear. The receptor was derived from an adult woman who had mild COVID-19 (a few samples of this study predate the infection). Cell type and time point are not known. The sample comprised PBMCs or a T cell subset sorted from them (not recorded which). CDR3 region: CASSLGFPYEQYF. CDR3 nucleotide sequence: TGTGCCAGCAGTTTAGGGTTCCCCTACGAGCAGTACTTC.